The next 17 T cell receptor beta chains were all read from a single sample in a study of cytomegalovirus exposure and HLA in healthy donors. The PCR contained 60 Vbeta and 13 Jbeta primers. Libraries were prepared by immunoSEQ multiplex PCR; TCRdb keeps only in-frame clonotypes and omits some of them. The table includes 100,000 or so clones, 74% detected once. Material for sequencing was PBMCs. The receptors were gathered from a human donor in good health.

This clone was counted only a few times. V and J are TRBV30 and TRBJ2-2; 7 nucleotides align to TRBD1. The length of the CDR3 is 14 residues. V gave up 2 bases and J gave up 5 bases; unmatched junction bases: 5. Per germline, CDR1 GTSNPN and CDR2 SVGIG (reference sequence). CDR3 loop: CAWSSTGWTGELFF. CDR3 bases: TGTGCCTGGAGTTCGACAGGGTGGACCGGGGAGCTGTTTTTT.

This clone came up once. The rearrangement links TRBV28 to TRBJ2-3; no definite D call. Germline V gives CDR1 MDHEN, CDR2 SYDVKM. This CDR3 spans 14 amino acids. The V and J ends lost 7 bases and 2 bases respectively, with 13 bases between them. CDR3 protein: CASTSQKFTDTQYF. Written as DNA, the CDR3 is TGTGCCAGCACTTCCCAGAAGTTCACAGATACGCAGTATTTT.

The chain's CDR3 is CASSVIGGGNTEAFF. In nucleotides, the CDR3 is TGTGCCAGCAGCGTAATTGGGGGGGGGAACACTGAAGCTTTCTTT. V gene TRBV9 combines with J gene TRBJ1-1, with D perhaps TRBD1 (5 bases). The CDR3 runs to 15 residues. Trimming removed 1 base at V and 1 base at J, with 11 bases between. CDR1 and CDR2 from the germline V gene are SGDLS and YYNGEE.

V usage is TRBV28 and J usage is TRBJ2-7; 8 nucleotides line up with TRBD1. The V gene end was trimmed by 6 bases and the J gene end by 2 bases; junction bases not matched to a gene: 9. CDR1 is MDHEN and CDR2 is SYDVKM in the germline V gene. This CDR3 region has 15 residues. The CDR3 loop is CASRSRGQTTYEQYF. The DNA for the CDR3 is TGTGCCAGCAGGAGCAGGGGGCAAACGACCTACGAGCAGTACTTC.

This clone was seen once. The rearrangement joins TRBV7-9 to TRBJ1-4, with 7 bases aligning to TRBD1. V lost 5 bases, J lost 0 bases, and 9 bases stayed unmatched. The CDR3 runs 17 residues. The germline CDR1 and CDR2 sequences are SEHNR and FQNEAQ (reference sequence). As DNA, the CDR3 is TGTGCCAGCAGCCCAGGGAGGACAGGCCCAACTAATGAAAAACTGTTTTTT. This sequence encodes CASSPGRTGPTNEKLFF.

The gene calls are TRBV7-9 and TRBJ2-7; 8 bases map to TRBD2. CDR3 size: 15 residues. Germline CDR1 SEHNR, CDR2 FQNEAQ (reference sequence). The V segment lost 8 bases and the J segment 3 bases; nucleotides outside the gene matches: 12. CDR3 coding DNA: TGTGCCAGCGCACCGACCGGGACTAGATACTACGAGCAGTACTTC. Its translation is CASAPTGTRYYEQYF.

The chain uses TRBV30 and TRBJ1-5, with D possibly TRBD1 on 6 matching bases. V was clipped by 3 bases and J by 3 bases, with 15 bases between them. Per the germline V gene, CDR1 is GTSNPN and CDR2 is SVGIG (reference sequence). This CDR3 region has 15 residues. The CDR3: CAWRGNTGFNQPQHF. The CDR3 coding sequence is TGTGCCTGGAGGGGGAATACAGGGTTCAATCAGCCCCAGCATTTT.

This clone showed up just a few times. The chain has TRBV19 and TRBJ1-1, with 9 bases matching TRBD1. The germline CDR1 and CDR2 sequences are LNHDA and SQIVND (reference sequence). Trimming at V came to 5 bases and at J to 3 bases, leaving 16 bases not matched to a gene. The CDR3 extends over 18 amino acids. The CDR3 nucleotides are TGTGCCAGTAGTGGCGACCGCGACAGGGGGTACGCGGACACTGAAGCTTTCTTT. Its protein product is CASSGDRDRGYADTEAFF. Drawing the rest from reference TRBV19 and TRBJ1-1, the complete variable domain is DGGITQSPKYLFRKEGQNVTLSCEQNLNHDAMYWYRQDPGQGLRLIYYSQIVNDFQKGDIAEGYSVSREKKESFPLTVTSAQKNPTAFYLCASSGDRDRGYADTEAFFGQGTRLTVV.

J is TRBJ2-7 and V is TRBV28; 7 bases are a match to TRBD1. V dropped 6 bases and J dropped 3; count of bases not matched to a gene: 2. This CDR3 comprises 12 residues. Looked up from germline, CDR1 is MDHEN and CDR2 is SYDVKM. CDR3 in DNA: TGTGCCAGCAGGGGGGACAGCTACGAGCAGTACTTC. It translates to CASRGDSYEQYF.

This clone has just one count. V gene TRBV4-1 combines with J gene TRBJ1-3, with no clear D. The V and J ends lost 0 bases and 2 bases respectively, with 8 bases between them. The CDR3 has 15 residues. Germline V gene lookup returns CDR1 MGHRA and CDR2 YSYEKL. CDR3 region: CASSQDPQAGNTIYF. The CDR3 DNA reads TGCGCCAGCAGCCAAGATCCTCAGGCTGGAAACACCATATATTTT.

This clone was recorded a few times. This chain links TRBV5-1 with TRBJ1-4, with 7 bases fitting TRBD1. The CDR3 sequence is 14 residues long. V was clipped by 8 bases and J by 4 bases; unmatched bases: 8. CDR1 is SGHRS, CDR2 YFSETQ, per germline. Here the CDR3 DNA reads TGCGCCAGTAGGAACAGGGGTATTAATGAAAAACTGTTTTTT. The encoded protein is CASRNRGINEKLFF.

This clone showed up just a few times. The V call is TRBV28, the J call TRBJ2-4, with TRBD1 as a possible D gene (5 bases). CDR1 MDHEN and CDR2 SYDVKM come from the germline V gene. V lost 3 bases and J 0 bases, leaving 12 bases between the germline ends. The CDR3 length is 16 residues. CDR3 coding DNA: TGTGCCAGCAGTTTCCCGGCAGGGTCAGCCAAAAACATTCAGTACTTC. Residues: CASSFPAGSAKNIQYF.

The rearrangement uses TRBV14 and TRBJ2-1, with TRBD1 matching 7 bases. V lost 0 bases, J lost 10 bases, and 15 bases stayed unmatched. Germline loops: CDR1 SGHDN, CDR2 FVKESK. The CDR3 is 17 amino acids. The CDR3, as DNA: TGTGCCAGCAGCCAAGATCAGGGGGAAGTCCGAGGAAAAGAGCAGTTCTTC. As protein: CASSQDQGEVRGKEQFF.

This clone appeared once. The rearrangement joins TRBV7-8 to TRBJ2-5; TRBD1 agrees at 7 bases. After removal of 2 bases from V and 1 base from J, the junction contained 7 bases not matched to a gene. Germline V gene lookup returns CDR1 SGHVS and CDR2 FQNEAQ. The CDR3 contains 16 residues. CDR3 in amino acids: CASSLTPGQIQETQYF. In DNA form, the CDR3 reads TGTGCCAGCAGCTTAACTCCGGGACAGATCCAAGAGACCCAGTACTTC.

This chain connects TRBV30 to TRBJ1-1; a weak D match, TRBD1 (5 bases). The ends were cut back, 0 bases at V and 4 bases at J, with 15 bases in the middle. This CDR3 contains 15 residues. Germline V gives CDR1 GTSNPN, CDR2 SVGIG (reference sequence). Here the CDR3 DNA reads TGTGCCTGGAGTGTACGGGGGTCGGTCGGCACTGAAGCTTTCTTT. Translated, it gives CAWSVRGSVGTEAFF.

The rearrangement links TRBV7-7 to TRBJ1-4, with TRBD1 matching over 7 bases. Looked up from germline, CDR1 is SSHAT and CDR2 is FNYEAQ (reference sequence). The CDR3 totals 14 residues. Trimming took 4 bases from V and 8 from J; bases not matched to a gene: 7. Written as DNA, the CDR3 is TGTGCCAGCAGCTCTCGGGACAGCCCAGAAAAACTGTTTTTT. Amino acids: CASSSRDSPEKLFF.

V usage is TRBV19 and J usage is TRBJ2-6; D uncertain. Germline CDR1 is LNHDA and CDR2 is SQIVND (reference sequence). V lost 5 bases and J lost 0, with 8 bases in between. The length of the CDR3 is 15 residues. CDR3 protein: CASSSGSSGANVLTF. The CDR3 DNA is TGTGCCAGTAGTTCGGGTAGCTCTGGGGCCAACGTCCTGACTTTC.